A single sample is the source of the 22 T cell receptor beta chains below, sequenced in a study of blood T cells in healthy people across ages. Alongside a J-beta primer mix, a sample-barcoded 5' primer served in a second PCR lasting about 7 to 12 cycles. A single record per CDR3 protein comes from TCRdb applying MiXCR to the 5' RACE reads. The profile shows hundreds of thousands of distinct CDR3 sequences, approximately 40% of them singletons. The sequenced sample consisted of blood. Source of these receptors: a man older than 75 in good health.

This clonotype was counted many times. V and J are TRBV20-1 and TRBJ1-2; 9 bases map to TRBD1. The germline CDR1 and CDR2 sequences are DFQATT and SNEGSKA (reference sequence). CDR3 size: 12 residues. With V trimmed by 4 bases and J by 5 bases, 2 bases remained unmatched. The CDR3 protein is CSATGTGYGYTF. DNA of the CDR3: TGCAGTGCTACCGGGACAGGGTATGGCTACACCTTC.

The chain uses TRBV11-2 and TRBJ2-5; TRBD2 matches 7 bases. Near its end, the DNA agrees better with TRBJ2-7, so the J call may be wrong. Germline CDR1 reads SGHAT; CDR2 reads FQNNGV. This CDR3 region has 16 residues. The CDR3 DNA follows: TGTGCCAGCAGCTTATGGAGCGGGACTACTTTTTCCGAGCAGTACTTC. It yields the protein CASSLWSGTTFSEQYF.

The chain recombines TRBV4-1 with TRBJ1-2; D perhaps matches TRBD1 (5 bases). Looked up from germline, CDR1 is MGHRA and CDR2 is YSYEKL. V lost 5 bases to trimming and J lost 5 bases, with 18 bases between them. This CDR3 has 15 amino acids. The CDR3 DNA follows: TGCGCCAGCAGCACAGGCAGGGACGACTTATATGGCTACACCTTC. As protein: CASSTGRDDLYGYTF.

A note on this clonotype: The junction does not match germline at one end; this may be a read error. In nucleotides, the CDR3 is TGTGCCAGCGCACACAGGACTGGGAACAAGGAGCAGTTCTTC. This gives the protein CASAHRTGNKEQFF. This chain connects TRBV6-5 to TRBJ2-1; either TRBD1 or TRBD2 may fit D (5 bases each). The CDR3 sequence is 14 residues long. Germline CDR1 MNHEY, CDR2 SVGAGI.

The chain uses TRBV12-3 or TRBV12-4 and TRBJ1-1; D perhaps matches TRBD1 (5 bases). The V end was cut by 9 bases, the J end by 1 base, with 15 bases between. The CDR3 has 14 residues. The CDR3 nucleotides read TGTGCCAGTACCTCCCAGGGCCCGAACACTGAAGCTTTCTTT. It translates to CASTSQGPNTEAFF.

This clonotype was seen a few times. The chain uses TRBV6-2 or TRBV6-3 and TRBJ2-7, with 7 bases fitting TRBD1. Germline V gives CDR1 MNHEY, CDR2 SVGEGT. The CDR3 runs to 15 residues. V lost 2 bases, J lost 1 base, and 5 bases stayed unmatched. The CDR3 region has the DNA TGTGCCAGCAGTTACCCATTGGGACAGTCCTACGAGCAGTACTTC. It specifies CASSYPLGQSYEQYF.

The sample holds a few counts of this clonotype. The J gene is TRBJ2-1, the V gene TRBV20-1, with a possible D match to TRBD1 (6 bases). The DNA end lines up better with TRBJ2-7; the J call may be wrong. The CDR3 length is 13 residues. Germline lookup yields CDR1 DFQATT and CDR2 SNEGSKA (reference sequence). The CDR3 sequence: CSARQGTYNEQYF. The CDR3 nucleotides are TGCAGTGCTAGACAGGGGACCTACAATGAGCAGTACTTC.

The chain joins TRBV4-3 to TRBJ2-7; 12 nucleotides match TRBD2. The CDR3 has 17 residues. Germline CDR1 is LGHNA and CDR2 is YSLEER. Trimming took 1 base from V and 2 from J; bases not matched to a gene: 6. The CDR3 loop is CASSQVGTSGLTYEQYF. The CDR3, as DNA: TGCGCCAGCAGCCAAGTAGGGACTAGCGGGCTGACCTACGAGCAGTACTTC.

Regarding this clonotype: A much larger clonotype is one base distant, so this may be a read error. The rearrangement links TRBV7-9 to TRBJ2-7, with D hard to call. Germline CDR1 and CDR2: SEHNR and FQNEAQ (reference sequence). This CDR3 region has 12 residues. The CDR3, as DNA: TGTGCCAGCAGCTCAACCACCTACGAGCTGTACTTC. Its protein is CASSSTTYELYF.

This clonotype was seen at least ten times. The V call is TRBV18, the J call TRBJ2-3, with 10 bases fitting TRBD2. The J segment lost 4 bases and the V segment lost 4 bases, leaving 5 bases of the junction unmatched. The germline V gene has CDR1 KGHSH and CDR2 LQKENI. This CDR3 region has 15 residues. CDR3 nucleotides: TGTGCCAGCTCACTGAGGACTAGCGGCGCAGATACGCAGTATTTT. It encodes CASSLRTSGADTQYF.

V is TRBV6-5 and J is TRBJ1-2; no reliable D call. Trimming stripped 5 bases from V and 3 bases from J, with 10 bases between. Germline CDR1 reads MNHEY; CDR2 reads SVGAGI. The CDR3 loop spans 13 amino acids. In DNA, the CDR3 is TGTGCCAGCAGTGGGTCGCGAGACTATGGCTACACCTTC. Translation: CASSGSRDYGYTF.

This rearrangement joins TRBV15 to TRBJ2-7; 7 nucleotides align to TRBD2. V lost 0 bases, J lost 2 bases, and 1 base stayed unmatched. From germline, CDR1 is LNHNV and CDR2 YYDKDF (reference sequence). The CDR3 length is 14 residues. CDR3 sequence (DNA): TGTGCCACCAGCAGAGAAGGGAGGGCCTACGAGCAGTACTTC. Residues: CATSREGRAYEQYF.

Concerning this clonotype itself: A read error is possible here, since a much larger clone lies one base away. The rearrangement joins TRBV6-6 to TRBJ1-1, with no clear D. Germline V CDR1 and CDR2: MNHNY, SVGAGI (reference sequence). V lost 2 bases, J lost 1 base, and 11 bases lay in between. The CDR3 is 15 amino acids. The CDR3: CASSYAVRQNTEAFF. CDR3 sequence (DNA): TGTGCCAGCAGTTACGCGGTACGGCAGAACACTGAAGCTTTCTTT.

This rearrangement joins TRBV7-2 to TRBJ1-2; the match to TRBD1 covers 7 bases. Germline V gene lookup returns CDR1 SGHTA and CDR2 FQGNSA. J lost 5 bases, V lost 4 bases, and 19 bases had no gene match. This CDR3 contains 18 residues. CDR3 sequence reads: CASSSQGGRRGALYGYTF. DNA of the CDR3: TGTGCCAGCAGCTCTCAGGGGGGGAGGAGGGGCGCCTTGTATGGCTACACCTTC.

V and J are TRBV28 and TRBJ1-5; D remains ambiguous. Trimming left V 6 bases short and J 10 bases short, with 16 bases between. Germline lookup yields CDR1 MDHEN and CDR2 SYDVKM. CDR3 length: 13 residues. Here the CDR3 reads CASSQFSYHPQHF. CDR3 in DNA: TGTGCCAGCAGCCAGTTCAGTTACCACCCCCAGCATTTT.

The chain has TRBV3-1 and TRBJ2-2; 9 bases are a match to TRBD2. This CDR3 comprises 18 residues. Germline V gene sequence: CDR1 LGHDT, CDR2 YNNKEL (reference sequence). The V and J ends lost 1 base and 2 bases, in that order; junction bases with no gene match: 8. The CDR3 reads CASSQGVAGGSNTGELFF. CDR3 bases: TGTGCCAGCAGCCAAGGTGTGGCGGGAGGGTCTAACACCGGGGAGCTGTTTTTT.

With respect to this clonotype: One base away lies a much larger clone, so this may be a sequencing read error. This chain joins TRBV7-2 and TRBJ2-7; no clear D. Germline CDR1 SGHTA, CDR2 FQGNSA. The CDR3 has 16 amino acids. DNA for the CDR3: TGTGCCTGCAGCTCCAGCCGTGGCCTTCACTCCTACGAGCAGTACTTC. Protein: CACSSSRGLHSYEQYF. The full variable domain, its missing parts supplied by reference TRBV7-2 and TRBJ2-7, is GAGVSQSPSNKVTEKGKDVELRCDPISGHTALYWYRQSLGQGLEFLIYFQGNSAPDKSGLPSDRFSAERTGGSVSTLTIQRTQQEDSAVYLCACSSSRGLHSYEQYFGPGTRLTVT.

This clonotype has only a few counts. This rearrangement joins TRBV29-1 to TRBJ2-3; 11 nucleotides line up with TRBD2. The CDR3 consists of 15 residues. Trimming took 2 bases from V and 0 from J; bases not matched to a gene: 1. The germline V gene encodes CDR1 SQVTM and CDR2 ANQGSEA. CDR3 DNA sequence: TGCAGCGTTGAAAGGACTAGCGGGAGCACAGATACGCAGTATTTT. Amino acid sequence: CSVERTSGSTDTQYF.

This clonotype came up a few times. The V gene is TRBV21-1, the J gene TRBJ2-1. TRBV21-1 is recorded as a pseudogene. The CDR3 loop spans 11 amino acids. CDR3 sequence reads: CASTHLQEQFF. For the CDR3, the DNA is TGTGCCAGCACCCATCTACAGGAGCAGTTCTTC.

The chain employs TRBV6-2 or TRBV6-3 and TRBJ2-7; possible D gene TRBD2, 6 bases. The V end lost 6 bases, the J end lost 1 base, and 16 bases lay between the germline ends. The CDR3 is 15 amino acids. CDR1 is MNHEY, CDR2 SVGEGT, per germline. CDR3 nucleotide sequence: TGTGCCAGCAGCTTCGGCGGGATAGGGTCCTACGAGCAGTACTTC. This translates into CASSFGGIGSYEQYF.

The chain joins TRBV9 to TRBJ1-4; D ambiguous. CDR3 length: 16 amino acids. Trimming removed 0 bases at V and 9 bases at J, with 18 bases between. In germline, CDR1 is SGDLS, CDR2 YYNGEE. CDR3 sequence reads: CASSVALSGYEQKLFF. The CDR3 region has the DNA TGTGCCAGCAGCGTAGCCCTGTCTGGCTACGAGCAAAAACTGTTTTTT.

This chain uses TRBV5-1 with TRBJ2-7; 7 nucleotides agree with TRBD1. The CDR3 has 14 amino acids. Germline trimming cut 3 bases from V and 7 bases from J; bases unmatched to any gene: 10. Germline CDR1 is SGHRS and CDR2 is YFSETQ. The CDR3 here is CASSSGQAWDEQYF. The CDR3 bases are TGCGCCAGCAGCTCTGGACAGGCCTGGGATGAGCAGTACTTC.